The 19 T cell receptor beta chains in this list originate from one sample, sequenced in a study of blood T cell repertoires in COVID-19 (dated by TCRdb to the early 2020s). Library creation used the immunoSEQ multiplex PCR assay. Entries here come from immuneACCESS through TCRdb and include only in-frame sequences with V and J called. Some clones fail to appear in such tables; in the studies checked, an unresolved V gene covers under half of the shortfall, and the cause of the remainder is unknown. This sample has around 120,000 clones in its table, and around 89% of those were observed once. More than 3% of the sample goes to the ten largest clones. Sequencing was done on a sample of peripheral blood. All receptors come from a woman in her fifties or sixties with COVID-19, enrolled during active disease.

The count of this clone is one. The genes are TRBV5-8 and TRBJ1-4, with TRBD1 matching over 9 bases. The CDR3 has 17 amino acids. V lost 0 bases and J lost 2; bases outside the gene matches: 5. Germline CDR1 reads SGHTS; CDR2 reads YDEGEE. CDR3 bases: TGTGCCAGCAGCTTGGGGACAGGGGTCGTGACTAATGAAAAACTGTTTTTT. Its protein is CASSLGTGVVTNEKLFF.

This chain links TRBV5-1 with TRBJ2-7, with 7 positions matching TRBD1. Germline loops: CDR1 SGHRS, CDR2 YFSETQ. The V segment lost 3 bases and the J segment 3 bases; nucleotides outside the gene matches: 6. This CDR3 region has 14 residues. The CDR3 bases are TGCGCCAGCAGCTCGGGGACAGTCTTCTACGAGCAGTACTTC. The encoded protein is CASSSGTVFYEQYF.

This sequence joins TRBV7-2 and TRBJ1-3; TRBD1 agrees at 7 bases. CDR3 size: 15 residues. Germline-derived CDR1 and CDR2 are SGHTA and FQGNSA. V dropped 5 bases and J dropped 4; count of bases not matched to a gene: 8. The CDR3 loop reads CASSRLTGVGNTIYF. DNA of the CDR3: TGTGCCAGCAGCCGCTTAACAGGGGTAGGAAACACCATATATTTT.

The V gene is TRBV9, the J gene TRBJ1-1; weak D call: TRBD1 (5 bases). CDR1 and CDR2 (germline): SGDLS, YYNGEE. V dropped 0 bases and J dropped 3 bases, with 9 bases sitting between them. CDR3 length: 14 residues. The CDR3 coding sequence is TGTGCCAGCAGCGTAGACCAGGGATACACTGAAGCTTTCTTT. This gives the protein CASSVDQGYTEAFF. The complete variable domain, with remaining parts taken from reference TRBV9 and TRBJ1-1, reads DSGVTQTPKHLITATGQRVTLRCSPRSGDLSVYWYQQSLDQGLQFLIQYYNGEERAKGNILERFSAQQFPDLHSELNLSSLELGDSALYFCASSVDQGYTEAFFGQGTRLTVV.

CDR3 region: CASSALGTGGEKLFF. In nucleotides, the CDR3 is TGCGCCAGCAGCGCATTAGGGACAGGGGGTGAAAAACTGTTTTTT. The chain joins TRBV5-1 to TRBJ1-4; 11 bases map to TRBD1. Germline CDR1 reads SGHRS; CDR2 reads YFSETQ. The CDR3 has 15 amino acids. The V segment lost 4 bases and the J segment 7 bases; nucleotides outside the gene matches: 6.

The J gene is TRBJ1-1, the V gene TRBV5-1; D is perhaps TRBD1 (5 bases). There are 16 residues in the CDR3. Germline V CDR1 and CDR2: SGHRS, YFSETQ. Trimming took off 0 bases at V and 2 bases at J, with 14 bases between the two ends. CDR3 in DNA: TGCGCCAGCAGCTTGGCCCAGGGCTTCCGCAACACTGAAGCTTTCTTT. It is translated as CASSLAQGFRNTEAFF.

This clone was detected a few times. The chain joins TRBV5-4 to TRBJ1-2; D perhaps matches TRBD1 (6 bases). CDR3 length equals 12 residues. Trimming pared 2 bases from V and 9 bases from J, leaving 11 bases between. The germline V gene encodes CDR1 SGHNT and CDR2 YYREEE (reference sequence). The CDR3 loop is CASSFAGESYTF. The CDR3 DNA reads as TGTGCCAGCAGCTTTGCAGGGGAAAGCTACACCTTC. Full variable domain (rest looked up from reference TRBV5-4 and TRBJ1-2): ETGVTQSPTHLIKTRGQQVTLRCSSQSGHNTVSWYQQALGQGPQFIFQYYREEENGRGNFPPRFSGLQFPNYSSELNVNALELDDSALYLCASSFAGESYTFGSGTRLTVV.

This rearrangement joins TRBV18 to TRBJ1-5, with D maybe TRBD1 (5 bases). CDR3 size: 20 residues. Per germline, CDR1 KGHSH and CDR2 LQKENI. The V end lost 3 bases, the J end lost 0 bases, and 24 bases lay between the germline ends. The CDR3 sequence is CASSPRARTGQGDSNQPQHF. For the CDR3, the DNA is TGTGCCAGCTCACCTAGGGCCCGCACTGGCCAGGGCGATAGCAATCAGCCCCAGCATTTT.

This chain joins TRBV7-8 and TRBJ2-1; 9 bases agree with TRBD1. The CDR3 length is 15 residues. The V and J ends lost 7 bases and 2 bases, in that order; junction bases with no gene match: 6. The germline CDR1 and CDR2 sequences are SGHVS and FQNEAQ. CDR3 nucleotides: TGTGCCAGCAATCCGGGACAGGGAACCTACAATGAGCAGTTCTTC. Translating it yields CASNPGQGTYNEQFF.

This clone appeared once. This chain links TRBV7-9 with TRBJ1-5; TRBD1 aligns across 8 bases. Per the germline V gene, CDR1 is SEHNR and CDR2 is FQNEAQ (reference sequence). The V and J ends lost 4 bases and 4 bases, in that order; junction bases with no gene match: 6. The CDR3 length is 15 residues. In DNA form, the CDR3 reads TGTGCCAGCAGCTCGGCAGGGGGCTGGAATCAGCCCCAGCATTTT. This sequence encodes CASSSAGGWNQPQHF.

The chain carries TRBV11-2 and TRBJ2-2; 7 bases map to TRBD2. J was trimmed by 3 bases and V by 3 bases; bases with no gene match: 7. The CDR3 runs to 16 residues. Per the germline V gene, CDR1 is SGHAT and CDR2 is FQNNGV. The CDR3 region is CASSLEAGVHTGELFF. The CDR3 DNA is TGTGCCAGCAGCTTGGAGGCGGGGGTCCACACCGGGGAGCTGTTTTTT. Using reference TRBV11-2 and TRBJ2-2 for the parts outside the CDR3, the full variable domain is EAGVAQSPRYKIIEKRQSVAFWCNPISGHATLYWYQQILGQGPKLLIQFQNNGVVDDSQLPKDRFSAERLKGVDSTLKIQPAKLEDSAVYLCASSLEAGVHTGELFFGEGSRLTVL.

The count of this clone is one. This same CDR3 is encoded by further DNA sequences in the sample. This sequence joins TRBV9 and TRBJ2-2; D gene ambiguous. The V gene's germline CDR1 is SGDLS and CDR2 YYNGEE. This CDR3 has 13 residues. V shed 4 bases and J shed 1 base, with 5 bases lying between them. CDR3 loop: CASSRQNTGELFF. Written as DNA, the CDR3 is TGTGCCAGCAGCAGACAGAACACCGGGGAGCTGTTTTTT.

The rearrangement links TRBV20-1 to TRBJ2-5; D call uncertain. There are 11 residues in the CDR3. The germline V gene encodes CDR1 DFQATT and CDR2 SNEGSKA (reference sequence). Trimming cost V 0 bases and J 4 bases, with 3 bases left between them. As DNA, the CDR3 is TGCAGTGCTAGAGATAGAGAGACCCAGTACTTC. Its translation: CSARDRETQYF.

This sequence joins TRBV11-2 and TRBJ2-5; 9 bases are a match to TRBD2. Germline V gives CDR1 SGHAT, CDR2 FQNNGV. Losses at the gene ends were 6 bases for V and 5 bases for J; bases not matched to a gene: 10. This CDR3 contains 15 residues. CDR3 sequence: CASRTLAGAGETQYF. CDR3 DNA sequence: TGTGCCAGCAGGACCTTAGCGGGGGCAGGGGAGACCCAGTACTTC.

The CDR3 here is CASSHLQSTGGSQDGYTF. DNA for the CDR3: TGTGCCAGCAGCCATCTACAATCGACAGGGGGAAGTCAGGATGGCTACACCTTC. This chain joins TRBV3-1 (or the pseudogene TRBV3-2) and TRBJ1-2; 9 bases line up with TRBD1. The CDR3 is 18 amino acids. Trimming at V came to 3 bases and at J to 6 bases, leaving 17 bases not matched to a gene. Germline V gives CDR1 LGHDT, CDR2 YNNKEL (reference sequence).

The genes are TRBV7-2 and TRBJ2-1, with TRBD2 identical over 11 bases. Germline V gives CDR1 SGHTA, CDR2 FQGNSA. This CDR3 is built from 18 residues. V was pared by 0 bases and J by 3 bases, with 7 bases of the junction left unmatched. This CDR3 is CASSLALAGGALYNEQFF. The CDR3 DNA sequence: TGTGCCAGCAGCTTAGCGTTAGCGGGGGGGGCCCTCTACAATGAGCAGTTCTTC.

V gene TRBV18 combines with J gene TRBJ1-2; D call uncertain. The CDR3 is 12 residues long. The germline gives CDR1 KGHSH, CDR2 LQKENI. V lost 6 bases and J lost 8, with 13 bases in between. The CDR3 DNA follows: TGTGCCAGCTCCGCAAAAGGGAGCGGCTACACCTTC. Its protein is CASSAKGSGYTF.

The chain uses TRBV18 and TRBJ2-3; D remains ambiguous. The V end lost 3 bases, the J end lost 0 bases, and 7 bases lay between the germline ends. CDR3 size: 14 residues. Germline V gene data show CDR1 as KGHSH and CDR2 as LQKENI. CDR3 coding DNA: TGTGCCAGCTCACCGACGGAGAGCACAGATACGCAGTATTTT. Residues: CASSPTESTDTQYF.

The CDR3 DNA reads as TGTGCCAGCAGTCCCCTCGGGTCCTCCTACGAGCAGTACTTC. Protein: CASSPLGSSYEQYF. V is TRBV7-2 and J is TRBJ2-7; the D is unclear. Germline-derived CDR1 and CDR2 are SGHTA and FQGNSA. This CDR3 spans 14 amino acids. The germline V and J ends were trimmed by 6 bases and 0 bases, with 12 bases remaining between them.